Included here is one T cell receptor beta chain sequence, with context. Its antigen is currently unknown. Method: immunoSEQ multiplex PCR; TCRdb's copy keeps in-frame clones and lacks some. The table shows approximately 19,000 clones, with 65% to 85% occurring only once. The record originates from a study of somatic mutations in cytotoxic T cells in rheumatoid arthritis. Study information: After diagnosis, patient blood (about 30 ml EDTA) was drawn right away, before any treatment was given.

Regarding the study as a whole: For CD8+ T-cell clonality, rheumatoid arthritis patients and age-matched healthy controls did not differ significantly. The identity of the antigens targeted by the expanded CD8+ clones remained unknown. For patients with rheumatoid arthritis, CD8+ clonality went up with age, while healthy controls showed no such change.

Trimming removed 3 bases at V and 3 bases at J, with 14 bases between. This CDR3 spans 15 amino acids. Germline assignment: CDR1 GTSNPN and CDR2 SVGIG (reference sequence). The chain carries TRBV30 and TRBJ2-2; D gene uncertain. The sequenced sample consisted of CD8+ T cells sorted from blood. The source is an adult with rheumatoid arthritis. CDR3 protein: CAWSLGSKHTGELFF. The CDR3 DNA sequence: TGTGCCTGGAGCCTCGGGTCCAAACACACCGGGGAGCTGTTTTTT.